This is a list of T cell receptor beta chains from one sample in a study of blood T cell repertoires in COVID-19. TCRdb keeps only in-frame clones here, not all; method: immunoSEQ multiplex PCR. This sample has about 280,000 clones; nearly 90% occur once, and the top ten carry roughly 1.5%. Sample: PBMCs or T cells enriched from blood (not recorded which). These receptors originate from a young woman with acute COVID-19. Each CDR3 is given without its conserved first and last residue. Fields, in order: D gene, V gene, J gene, CDR3 protein. A D gene is named only where the DNA matches it firmly.

d_gene: .
v_gene: TRBV18
j_gene: TRBJ2-2
CDR3aa: ASGGVYSTGELF

d_gene: .
v_gene: TRBV2
j_gene: TRBJ1-2
CDR3aa: ASSEPGLLYGYT

d_gene: .
v_gene: TRBV7-3
j_gene: TRBJ2-2
CDR3aa: ASSFSGNTGELF

d_gene: .
v_gene: TRBV7-2
j_gene: TRBJ2-7
CDR3aa: ASSLADPAWGRYEQY

d_gene: TRBD2
v_gene: TRBV5-1
j_gene: TRBJ2-3
CDR3aa: ASSERLAGVSDTQY

d_gene: TRBD1
v_gene: TRBV25-1
j_gene: TRBJ2-7
CDR3aa: ASSDGAGGFRQTYEQY

d_gene: .
v_gene: TRBV18
j_gene: TRBJ2-3
CDR3aa: ASSPRQAEGTDTQY

d_gene: .
v_gene: TRBV18
j_gene: TRBJ1-5
CDR3aa: ASSPFGGGEWH

d_gene: TRBD2
v_gene: TRBV3-1/TRBV3-2
j_gene: TRBJ2-7
CDR3aa: ASSQGRTSGAYEQY

d_gene: TRBD2
v_gene: TRBV3-1/TRBV3-2
j_gene: TRBJ2-5
CDR3aa: ASTHLSGNSGTQY

d_gene: .
v_gene: TRBV6-6
j_gene: TRBJ1-1
CDR3aa: ASSKGQTFEAF

d_gene: TRBD2
v_gene: TRBV13
j_gene: TRBJ2-3
CDR3aa: ASSPGTSGRYTDTQY

d_gene: .
v_gene: TRBV3-1/TRBV3-2
j_gene: TRBJ2-4
CDR3aa: ASSQRGALAKNIQY

d_gene: .
v_gene: TRBV18
j_gene: TRBJ2-2
CDR3aa: ASSPSSRGARRITGELF

d_gene: TRBD2
v_gene: TRBV25-1
j_gene: TRBJ2-3
CDR3aa: ASSEGSGRGDTQY

d_gene: .
v_gene: TRBV6-5
j_gene: TRBJ1-2
CDR3aa: ASRTVFNYGYT

d_gene: .
v_gene: TRBV5-1
j_gene: TRBJ2-1
CDR3aa: ASSYGSYNEQF

d_gene: .
v_gene: TRBV14
j_gene: TRBJ2-1
CDR3aa: ASSQDPGDSYNEQF

d_gene: .
v_gene: TRBV29-1
j_gene: TRBJ2-7
CDR3aa: SVAGISYEQY

d_gene: TRBD2
v_gene: TRBV7-2
j_gene: TRBJ2-5
CDR3aa: ASSLGGRGETQY

d_gene: TRBD1
v_gene: TRBV19
j_gene: TRBJ2-2
CDR3aa: ASSILEGATGELF

d_gene: TRBD1
v_gene: TRBV5-1
j_gene: TRBJ1-5
CDR3aa: ASSQGQGDQPQH

d_gene: TRBD1
v_gene: TRBV9
j_gene: TRBJ2-7
CDR3aa: ASSVGQGAYEQY

d_gene: .
v_gene: TRBV28
j_gene: TRBJ2-7
CDR3aa: ASSARGAGMNYEQY

d_gene: TRBD1
v_gene: TRBV5-4
j_gene: TRBJ1-1
CDR3aa: ASSRQGPIEAF

d_gene: .
v_gene: TRBV7-9
j_gene: TRBJ1-1
CDR3aa: ASSLPGHEAF

d_gene: .
v_gene: TRBV10-3
j_gene: TRBJ1-2
CDR3aa: AIQTGGGYGYT

d_gene: TRBD2
v_gene: TRBV3-1/TRBV3-2
j_gene: TRBJ2-4
CDR3aa: ASSPRVGLAGGIAKNIQY

d_gene: TRBD1
v_gene: TRBV5-1
j_gene: TRBJ2-2
CDR3aa: ASSSVRQGDSGELF

d_gene: TRBD1
v_gene: TRBV27
j_gene: TRBJ2-4
CDR3aa: ASRGQGENIQY

d_gene: .
v_gene: TRBV5-1
j_gene: TRBJ1-4
CDR3aa: ASSWGVANEKLF

d_gene: TRBD2
v_gene: TRBV6-5
j_gene: TRBJ2-1
CDR3aa: ATRGGLALEQF

d_gene: TRBD2
v_gene: TRBV4-1
j_gene: TRBJ2-3
CDR3aa: ASSQAGTSGTIASTDTQY

d_gene: TRBD2
v_gene: TRBV3-1/TRBV3-2
j_gene: TRBJ2-5
CDR3aa: ASSIGTSGSGETQY

d_gene: TRBD1
v_gene: TRBV6-2/TRBV6-3
j_gene: TRBJ1-2
CDR3aa: ASSPMMSGAGGIANYGYT

d_gene: TRBD2
v_gene: TRBV5-1
j_gene: TRBJ2-3
CDR3aa: ASSRTWASGGSTDTQY

d_gene: .
v_gene: TRBV30
j_gene: TRBJ2-6
CDR3aa: AWSLSGANVLT

d_gene: .
v_gene: TRBV18
j_gene: TRBJ2-5
CDR3aa: ASSSRIGGTETQY

d_gene: .
v_gene: TRBV5-1
j_gene: TRBJ2-4
CDR3aa: ASSQGVVGKNIQY

d_gene: TRBD1
v_gene: TRBV19
j_gene: TRBJ2-5
CDR3aa: ASSMGLGTGAQETQY

d_gene: .
v_gene: TRBV12-3/TRBV12-4
j_gene: TRBJ2-7
CDR3aa: ASSLVGGYEQY

d_gene: .
v_gene: TRBV7-2
j_gene: TRBJ2-7
CDR3aa: ASSSREGSAYEQY

d_gene: TRBD1
v_gene: TRBV11-2
j_gene: TRBJ1-4
CDR3aa: ASSLTGATNEKLF

d_gene: .
v_gene: TRBV3-1/TRBV3-2
j_gene: TRBJ1-4
CDR3aa: ASSRGATNEKLF

d_gene: TRBD2
v_gene: TRBV7-9
j_gene: TRBJ2-5
CDR3aa: ASSLAGTSGTETQY

d_gene: TRBD2
v_gene: TRBV6-2/TRBV6-3
j_gene: TRBJ2-3
CDR3aa: ASSYSRERDTQY

d_gene: TRBD2
v_gene: TRBV9
j_gene: TRBJ2-7
CDR3aa: ASSPGSGSSYEQY